This T cell receptor beta chain is drawn from a study of human T cells and chemical hapten exposure. Study information: An area of 2 cm by approximately 2 cm on upper inner arm skin received 2% DPC for sensitization.

Time point in this sample: patch test 2, 6 weeks after DPC sensitization. Treatment reported: therapeutic diphenylcyclopropenone sensitization with weekly scalp DPC. Each CDR3 protein gets one entry after TCRdb re-called the RACE reads with MiXCR. The sample has a few hundred thousand distinct CDR3 sequences, around 6% seen once. This clonotype was counted ten times or more. The antigen is undetermined. Study results and caveats: TCRs above 1 in 1000 frequency stayed constant with DPC sensitization. Significantly more large CDR3 similarity clusters arose among expanded TCRs than among controls.

Germline CDR1 is LGHNA and CDR2 is YSLEER. The V end lost 3 bases, the J end lost 0 bases, and 12 bases lay between the germline ends. CDR3 length: 16 amino acids. The chain couples TRBV4-3 to TRBJ2-1, with D possibly being TRBD2 (6 bases). The sequences come from whole blood, collected in connection with sensitization to the hapten diphenylcyclopropenone (DPC). This clonotype originated in a woman under 30 with alopecia areata. Some clones in this sample may be carry-over from other donors' samples. CDR3 in DNA: TGCGCCAGCAGCCAGAACGGGGGAGACTCCTACAATGAGCAGTTCTTC. It is translated as CASSQNGGDSYNEQFF.